These 25 T cell receptor beta chains share one sample of origin, sequenced in a study of graft-versus-host responses after intestinal transplantation. Here immunoSEQ multiplex PCR was the method, and the copy in TCRdb shows in-frame clones only, minus some. The profile covers about 61,000 clones, with approximately 94% appearing a single time and roughly 0.4% taken by the ten largest. These receptors' antigens are unknown. Sequenced material: unstimulated CD4+ T cells sorted from spleen or lymph node cells, taken before transplant. The receptors originated from a human donor who was the organ donor for an intestinal transplant.

The gene calls are TRBV11-3 and TRBJ2-7; 8 nucleotides align to TRBD1. Trimming at V came to 2 bases and at J to 1 base, leaving 4 bases not matched to a gene. The CDR3 is 15 amino acids. Per germline, CDR1 SGHNT and CDR2 YENEEA. In nucleotides, the CDR3 is TGTGCCAGCAGCTTAAGGGGACAGGTTTCCTACGAGCAGTACTTC. This sequence encodes CASSLRGQVSYEQYF.

The V gene is TRBV5-1, the J gene TRBJ1-5, with D unclear. CDR3 length: 12 amino acids. Germline assignment: CDR1 SGHRS and CDR2 YFSETQ. The V end was cut by 2 bases, the J end by 7 bases, with 7 bases between. CDR3 coding DNA: TGCGCCAGCAGCTTTCCGAACCAGCCCCAGCATTTT. Translating it yields CASSFPNQPQHF. The whole variable domain, filled in from reference TRBV5-1 and TRBJ1-5, reads KAGVTQTPRYLIKTRGQQVTLSCSPISGHRSVSWYQQTPGQGLQFLFEYFSETQRNKGNFPGRFSGRQFSNSRSEMNVSTLELGDSALYLCASSFPNQPQHFGDGTRLSIL.

CDR3: CASSPRPGLAEETQYF. Written as DNA, the CDR3 is TGTGCCAGCAGCCCCCGCCCGGGACTAGCGGAAGAGACCCAGTACTTC. This chain links TRBV7-3 with TRBJ2-5, with TRBD2 matching over 11 bases. The CDR3 totals 16 residues. Germline assignment: CDR1 SGHTA and CDR2 FQGTGA. The V and J ends lost 5 bases and 3 bases, in that order; junction bases with no gene match: 8.

The J gene is TRBJ1-1, the V gene TRBV11-2; TRBD1 is a possible D gene (5 bases). The ends were cut back, 5 bases at V and 0 bases at J, with 13 bases in the middle. The CDR3 runs 15 residues. The germline gives CDR1 SGHAT, CDR2 FQNNGV. The CDR3: CASSRGGLMNTEAFF. The CDR3 coding sequence is TGTGCCAGCAGCCGGGGGGGATTAATGAACACTGAAGCTTTCTTT. The whole variable domain, filled in from reference TRBV11-2 and TRBJ1-1, reads EAGVAQSPRYKIIEKRQSVAFWCNPISGHATLYWYQQILGQGPKLLIQFQNNGVVDDSQLPKDRFSAERLKGVDSTLKIQPAKLEDSAVYLCASSRGGLMNTEAFFGQGTRLTVV.

J is TRBJ1-3 and V is TRBV5-1; D possibly corresponds to TRBD1 (6 bases). The V and J ends lost 4 bases and 4 bases respectively, with 12 bases between them. The CDR3 sequence is 14 residues long. Germline values: CDR1 SGHRS, CDR2 YFSETQ. The CDR3 region is CASSIGGPGNTIYF. The CDR3 DNA sequence: TGCGCCAGCAGCATAGGGGGACCCGGAAACACCATATATTTT.

This clone was observed a single time. This rearrangement joins TRBV19 to TRBJ2-3; D could derive from TRBD1 or TRBD2 (5 bases each). This CDR3 has 15 residues. Germline CDR1 and CDR2: LNHDA and SQIVND (reference sequence). V lost 3 bases and J 2 bases, leaving 12 bases between the germline ends. The chain's CDR3 is CASSIRSGTTDTQYF. The CDR3, as DNA: TGTGCCAGTAGTATTAGGTCGGGGACCACAGATACGCAGTATTTT.

The rearrangement joins TRBV5-4 to TRBJ2-2; 10 bases match TRBD2. The CDR3 loop spans 15 amino acids. Germline CDR1 SGHNT, CDR2 YYREEE (reference sequence). Trimming cost V 4 bases and J 2 bases; bases outside gene matches: 2. The CDR3 bases are TGTGCCAGCAGCCCTAGCGGGGGAAACACCGGGGAGCTGTTTTTT. Residues: CASSPSGGNTGELFF.

J is TRBJ2-7 and V is TRBV7-9; TRBD1 might be the D (5 bases). V shed 8 bases and J shed 7 bases, with 18 bases lying between them. The length of the CDR3 is 13 residues. Germline lookup yields CDR1 SEHNR and CDR2 FQNEAQ (reference sequence). The CDR3: CASSPDIPREQYF. The CDR3 DNA follows: TGTGCCAGCTCGCCGGACATTCCTCGGGAGCAGTACTTC.

The rearrangement uses TRBV7-6 and TRBJ1-1; D not resolved. This CDR3 contains 13 residues. V was pared by 5 bases and J by 0 bases, with 7 bases between. Germline CDR1 and CDR2: SGHVS and FNYEAQ. Here the CDR3 DNA reads TGTGCCAGCAGCACCAGAGTGAACACTGAAGCTTTCTTT. It is translated as CASSTRVNTEAFF.

The J gene is TRBJ2-3, the V gene TRBV29-1, with TRBD2 matching over 7 bases. The CDR3 loop spans 13 amino acids. Looked up from germline, CDR1 is SQVTM and CDR2 is ANQGSEA. The V segment lost 7 bases and the J segment 2 bases; nucleotides outside the gene matches: 6. The CDR3 is CSGTSDHTDTQYF. For the CDR3, the DNA is TGCAGCGGTACTAGCGACCACACAGATACGCAGTATTTT.

J is TRBJ1-4 and V is TRBV5-1; D perhaps matches TRBD1 (6 bases). Germline CDR1 reads SGHRS; CDR2 reads YFSETQ. V dropped 5 bases and J dropped 8 bases, with 13 bases sitting between them. CDR3 length equals 13 residues. CDR3 residues: CASSLRGREKLFF. DNA for the CDR3: TGCGCCAGCAGTCTCAGGGGTCGGGAAAAACTGTTTTTT.

CDR3 coding DNA: TGTGCCAGCTGCCACAGGGAGGGGGTTAACTATGGCTACACCTTC. It translates to CASCHREGVNYGYTF. V usage is TRBV21-1 and J usage is TRBJ1-2. TRBV21-1 is an annotated pseudogene. The CDR3 sequence is 15 residues long.

On this clone: The same CDR3 is also encoded by other DNA sequences in this sample. The chain uses TRBV27 and TRBJ2-1, with D possibly being TRBD2 (10 bases). CDR1 is MNHEY and CDR2 is SMNVEV in the germline V gene (reference sequence). This CDR3 region has 20 residues. The germline V and J ends were trimmed by 6 bases and 4 bases, with 31 bases remaining between them. The CDR3 DNA reads as TGTGCCAGCAGCTACAGGGGGCGCAGCGGGGGGGCCATGCGATACAATGAGCAGTTCTTC. This gives the protein CASSYRGRSGGAMRYNEQFF.

The CDR3 here is CAWNRGGLHTGELFF. The CDR3 DNA reads as TGTGCCTGGAATCGGGGCGGGCTTCACACCGGGGAGCTGTTTTTT. The V gene is TRBV30, the J gene TRBJ2-2; D assignment may be TRBD1 or TRBD2 (5 bases each). From germline, CDR1 is GTSNPN and CDR2 SVGIG (reference sequence). Trimming took off 4 bases at V and 3 bases at J, with 15 bases between the two ends. The CDR3 contains 15 residues.

The genes are TRBV6-5 and TRBJ2-7, with D perhaps TRBD1 (6 bases). CDR1 is MNHEY and CDR2 is SVGAGI in the germline V gene. V lost 5 bases, J lost 5 bases, and 10 bases lay in between. The length of the CDR3 is 12 residues. The CDR3 loop reads CASSNHRDEQYF. The CDR3 DNA follows: TGTGCCAGCAGTAACCACAGGGACGAGCAGTACTTC.

This rearrangement joins TRBV29-1 to TRBJ2-5; D may be TRBD1 or TRBD2 (5 bases each). The germline V gene encodes CDR1 SQVTM and CDR2 ANQGSEA. Trimming pared 5 bases from V and 7 bases from J, leaving 26 bases between. The length of the CDR3 is 16 residues. The CDR3 loop is CSVLGRSQGPLGTQYF. As DNA, the CDR3 is TGCAGCGTTTTGGGCAGGTCGCAGGGACCCCTTGGGACCCAGTACTTC.

The chain links TRBV5-1 to TRBJ2-7; 8 nucleotides match TRBD1. Germline V lookup: CDR1 SGHRS, CDR2 YFSETQ. V lost 0 bases, J lost 3 bases, and 2 bases stayed unmatched. The CDR3 contains 14 residues. The CDR3 here is CASSLAGGSYEQYF. Written as DNA, the CDR3 is TGCGCCAGCAGCTTGGCAGGGGGCAGCTACGAGCAGTACTTC. Supplemented by reference TRBV5-1 and TRBJ2-7, the full variable domain reads KAGVTQTPRYLIKTRGQQVTLSCSPISGHRSVSWYQQTPGQGLQFLFEYFSETQRNKGNFPGRFSGRQFSNSRSEMNVSTLELGDSALYLCASSLAGGSYEQYFGPGTRLTVT.

The CDR3 DNA reads as TGCAGCGTAGCTAGCGGCTACGAGCAGTACTTC. Translating it yields CSVASGYEQYF. This chain links TRBV29-1 with TRBJ2-7; 7 bases fit TRBD2. From germline, CDR1 is SQVTM and CDR2 ANQGSEA. Trimming cost V 6 bases and J 3 bases; bases outside gene matches: 2. The CDR3 spans 11 residues.

The chain uses TRBV5-4 and TRBJ2-5; TRBD2 aligns across 8 bases. The CDR3 spans 15 residues. The V gene's germline CDR1 is SGHNT and CDR2 YYREEE (reference sequence). V shed 0 bases and J 5 bases; nucleotides not matched to a gene: 6. Here the CDR3 reads CASSLGRGGSETQYF. DNA for the CDR3: TGTGCCAGCAGCTTGGGACGGGGGGGATCGGAGACCCAGTACTTC.

The rearrangement links TRBV5-1 to TRBJ2-1; 9 bases fit TRBD2. The CDR3 length is 15 residues. Per germline, CDR1 SGHRS and CDR2 YFSETQ. V lost 0 bases, J lost 5 bases, and 3 bases stayed unmatched. CDR3 amino acids: CASSLAGLANNEQFF. The CDR3 nucleotides are TGCGCCAGCAGCTTGGCCGGACTAGCGAACAATGAGCAGTTCTTC.

DNA of the CDR3: TGCGCCAGCAGCTTGGATGGGCTAGCCAAAAACATTCAGTACTTC. This sequence encodes CASSLDGLAKNIQYF. This rearrangement joins TRBV5-1 to TRBJ2-4; D call uncertain. V was clipped by 0 bases and J by 0 bases, with 7 bases between them. This CDR3 is 15 amino acids long. CDR1 is SGHRS, CDR2 YFSETQ, per germline.

The genes are TRBV7-3 and TRBJ2-2, with 7 bases aligning to TRBD2. The CDR3 covers 16 residues. Trimming at V came to 5 bases and at J to 1 base, leaving 7 bases not matched to a gene. Germline loops: CDR1 SGHTA, CDR2 FQGTGA. As DNA, the CDR3 is TGTGCCAGCAGCCCCGGGGTAGCGGGGAACACCGGGGAGCTGTTTTTT. It translates to CASSPGVAGNTGELFF.

CDR3 sequence (DNA): TGTGCCATCAACCCCGGGGAGGAAGATGGCTACACCTTC. Its protein is CAINPGEEDGYTF. V is TRBV10-3 and J is TRBJ1-2; D unclear. CDR3 length: 13 amino acids. Trimming shortened V by 7 bases and J by 6 bases, and 15 bases separated the two germline ends. Germline V gene data show CDR1 as ENHRY and CDR2 as SYGVKD.

V gene TRBV7-2 combines with J gene TRBJ2-3; a weak D match, TRBD1 (6 bases). The CDR3 sequence is 15 residues long. CDR1 and CDR2 from the germline V gene are SGHTA and FQGNSA. Trimming took off 4 bases at V and 0 bases at J, with 11 bases between the two ends. The CDR3 protein is CASSYRQVSTDTQYF. For the CDR3, the DNA is TGTGCCAGCAGCTATAGACAGGTTAGCACAGATACGCAGTATTTT.

This chain links TRBV5-1 with TRBJ1-2, with TRBD1 matching over 7 bases. The CDR3 has 16 residues. V shed 2 bases, J shed 0 bases, and the junction held 7 bases outside the gene matches. CDR1 and CDR2 from the germline V gene are SGHRS and YFSETQ. As DNA, the CDR3 is TGCGCCAGCAGCTTCGGCCGGGACAGACCTAACTATGGCTACACCTTC. This encodes CASSFGRDRPNYGYTF.